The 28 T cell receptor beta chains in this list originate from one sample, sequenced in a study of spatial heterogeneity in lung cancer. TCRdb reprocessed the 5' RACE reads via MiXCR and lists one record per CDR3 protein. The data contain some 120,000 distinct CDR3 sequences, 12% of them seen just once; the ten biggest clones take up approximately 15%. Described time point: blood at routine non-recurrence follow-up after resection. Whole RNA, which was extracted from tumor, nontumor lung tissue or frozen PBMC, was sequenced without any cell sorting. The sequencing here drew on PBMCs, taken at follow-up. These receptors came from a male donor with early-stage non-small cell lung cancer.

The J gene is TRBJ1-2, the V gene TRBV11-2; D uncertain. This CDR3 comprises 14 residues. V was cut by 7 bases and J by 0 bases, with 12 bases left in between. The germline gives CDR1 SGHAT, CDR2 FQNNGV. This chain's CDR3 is CASTPVGANYGYTF. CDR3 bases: TGTGCCAGCACCCCTGTGGGTGCTAACTATGGCTACACCTTC.

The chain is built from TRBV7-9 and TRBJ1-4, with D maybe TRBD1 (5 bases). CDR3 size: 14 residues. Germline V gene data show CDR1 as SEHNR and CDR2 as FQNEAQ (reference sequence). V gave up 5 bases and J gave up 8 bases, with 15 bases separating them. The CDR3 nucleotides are TGTGCCAGCAGCGCTACAGGTGAAGGCGAAAAACTGTTTTTT. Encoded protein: CASSATGEGEKLFF.

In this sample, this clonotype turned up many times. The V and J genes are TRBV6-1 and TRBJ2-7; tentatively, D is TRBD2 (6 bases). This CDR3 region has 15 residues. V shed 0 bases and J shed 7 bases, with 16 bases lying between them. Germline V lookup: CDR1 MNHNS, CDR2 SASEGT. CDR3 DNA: TGTGCCAGCAGTGAAGCGGCGGGTCGTCTAGCGGAGCAGTACTTC. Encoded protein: CASSEAAGRLAEQYF.

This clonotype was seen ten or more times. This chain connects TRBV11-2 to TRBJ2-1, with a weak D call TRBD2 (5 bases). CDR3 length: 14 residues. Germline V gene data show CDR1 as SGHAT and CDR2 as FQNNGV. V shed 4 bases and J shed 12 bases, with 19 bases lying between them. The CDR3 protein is CASSSADLPHRQFF. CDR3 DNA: TGTGCCAGCAGCTCCGCGGACTTACCCCACAGGCAGTTCTTC.

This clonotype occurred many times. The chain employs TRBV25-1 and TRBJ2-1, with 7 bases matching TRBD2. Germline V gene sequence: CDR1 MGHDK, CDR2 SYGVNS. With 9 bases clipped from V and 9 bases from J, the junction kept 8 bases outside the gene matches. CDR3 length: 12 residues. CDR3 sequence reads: CASTWGEGEQFF. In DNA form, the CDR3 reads TGTGCCAGTACTTGGGGGGAGGGTGAGCAGTTCTTC.

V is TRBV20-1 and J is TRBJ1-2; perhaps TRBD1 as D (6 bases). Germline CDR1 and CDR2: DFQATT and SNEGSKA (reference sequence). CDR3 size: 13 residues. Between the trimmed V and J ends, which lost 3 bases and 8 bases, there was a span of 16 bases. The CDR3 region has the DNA TGCAGTGCTAGGAGATTATCAGGGGCGGGCTACACCTTC. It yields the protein CSARRLSGAGYTF.

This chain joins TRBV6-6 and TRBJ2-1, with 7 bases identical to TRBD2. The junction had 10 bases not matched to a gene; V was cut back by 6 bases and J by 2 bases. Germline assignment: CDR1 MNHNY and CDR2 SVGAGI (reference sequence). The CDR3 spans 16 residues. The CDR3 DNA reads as TGTGCCAGCAGCCGTACCCCTAGCGGCACCTACAATGAGCAGTTCTTC. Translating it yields CASSRTPSGTYNEQFF.

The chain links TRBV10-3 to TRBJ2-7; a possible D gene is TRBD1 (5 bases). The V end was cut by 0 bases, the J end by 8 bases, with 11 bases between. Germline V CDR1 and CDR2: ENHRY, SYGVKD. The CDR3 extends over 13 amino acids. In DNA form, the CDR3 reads TGTGCCATCAGTGAGTCTGACAGCTCCAAGCAGTACTTC. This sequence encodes CAISESDSSKQYF.

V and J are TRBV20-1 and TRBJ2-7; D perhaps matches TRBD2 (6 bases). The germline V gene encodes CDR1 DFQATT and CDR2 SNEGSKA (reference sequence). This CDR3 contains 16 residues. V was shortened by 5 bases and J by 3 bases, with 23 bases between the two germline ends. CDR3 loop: CSASPLRGETFYEQYF. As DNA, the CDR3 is TGCAGTGCTTCCCCCCTCCGCGGGGAGACTTTCTACGAGCAGTACTTC.

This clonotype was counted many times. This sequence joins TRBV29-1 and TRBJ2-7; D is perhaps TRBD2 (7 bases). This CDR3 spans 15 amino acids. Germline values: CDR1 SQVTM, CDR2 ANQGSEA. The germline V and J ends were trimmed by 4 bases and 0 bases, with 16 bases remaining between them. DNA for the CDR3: TGCAGCGTTGGGAACAAGGGGGGGATCTCCTACGAGCAGTACTTC. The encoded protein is CSVGNKGGISYEQYF.

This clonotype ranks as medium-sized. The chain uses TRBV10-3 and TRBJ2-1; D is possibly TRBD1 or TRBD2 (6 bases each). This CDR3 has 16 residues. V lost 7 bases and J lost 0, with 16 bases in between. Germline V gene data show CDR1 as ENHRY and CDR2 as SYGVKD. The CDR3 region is CAITGARPNSYNEQFF. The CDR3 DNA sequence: TGTGCCATCACGGGGGCACGTCCCAACTCCTACAATGAGCAGTTCTTC.

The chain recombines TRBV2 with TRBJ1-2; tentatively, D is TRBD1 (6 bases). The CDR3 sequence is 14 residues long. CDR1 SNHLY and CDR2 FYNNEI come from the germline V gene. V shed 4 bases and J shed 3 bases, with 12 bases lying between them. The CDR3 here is CASSGFQGYYGYTF. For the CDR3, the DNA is TGTGCCAGCAGTGGTTTTCAGGGGTACTATGGCTACACCTTC.

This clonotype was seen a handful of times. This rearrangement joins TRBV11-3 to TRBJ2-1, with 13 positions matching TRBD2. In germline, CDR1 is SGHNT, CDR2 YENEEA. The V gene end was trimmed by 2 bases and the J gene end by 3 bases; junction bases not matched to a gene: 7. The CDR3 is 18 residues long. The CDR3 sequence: CASSLRTSGGHNYNEQFF. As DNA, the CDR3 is TGTGCCAGCAGCTTAAGGACTAGCGGGGGCCATAACTACAATGAGCAGTTCTTC.

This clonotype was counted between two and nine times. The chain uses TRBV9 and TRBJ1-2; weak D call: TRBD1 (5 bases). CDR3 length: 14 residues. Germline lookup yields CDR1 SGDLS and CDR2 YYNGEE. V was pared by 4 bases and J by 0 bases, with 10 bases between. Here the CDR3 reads CASSKGDPNYGYTF. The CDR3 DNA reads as TGTGCCAGCAGCAAAGGGGATCCTAACTATGGCTACACCTTC.

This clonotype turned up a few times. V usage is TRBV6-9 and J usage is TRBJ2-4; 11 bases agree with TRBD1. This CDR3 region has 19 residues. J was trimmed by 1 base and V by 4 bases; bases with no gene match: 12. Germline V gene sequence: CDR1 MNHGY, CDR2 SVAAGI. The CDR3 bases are TGTGCCAGCAGTTTCGCGCCGGTAGGACAGGGGGCTGCCAAAAACATTCAGTACTTC. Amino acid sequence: CASSFAPVGQGAAKNIQYF.

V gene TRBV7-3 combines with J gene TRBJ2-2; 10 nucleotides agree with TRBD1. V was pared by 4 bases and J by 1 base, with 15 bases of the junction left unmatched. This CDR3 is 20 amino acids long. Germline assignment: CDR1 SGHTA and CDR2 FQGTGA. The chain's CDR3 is CASSYGKYDRGLRNTGELFF. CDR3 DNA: TGTGCCAGCAGCTATGGAAAGTACGACAGGGGGCTTCGGAACACCGGGGAGCTGTTTTTT.

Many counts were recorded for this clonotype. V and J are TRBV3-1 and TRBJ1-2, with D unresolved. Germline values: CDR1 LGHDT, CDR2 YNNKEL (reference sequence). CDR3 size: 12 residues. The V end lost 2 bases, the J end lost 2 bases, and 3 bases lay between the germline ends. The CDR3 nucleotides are TGTGCCAGCAGCCAATCAAACTATGGCTACACCTTC. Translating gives CASSQSNYGYTF.

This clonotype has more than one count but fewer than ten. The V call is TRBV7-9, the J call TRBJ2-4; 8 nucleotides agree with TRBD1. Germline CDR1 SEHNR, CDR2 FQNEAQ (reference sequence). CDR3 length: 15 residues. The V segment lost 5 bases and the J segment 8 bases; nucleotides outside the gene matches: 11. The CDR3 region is CASSGTGDRRDIQYF. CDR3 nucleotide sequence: TGTGCCAGCAGCGGAACCGGGGACAGGAGGGACATTCAGTACTTC.

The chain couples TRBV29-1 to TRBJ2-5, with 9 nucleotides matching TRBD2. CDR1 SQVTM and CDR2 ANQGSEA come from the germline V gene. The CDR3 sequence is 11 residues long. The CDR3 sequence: CLAGTQETQYF. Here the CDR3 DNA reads TGCCTAGCGGGGACCCAAGAGACCCAGTACTTC.

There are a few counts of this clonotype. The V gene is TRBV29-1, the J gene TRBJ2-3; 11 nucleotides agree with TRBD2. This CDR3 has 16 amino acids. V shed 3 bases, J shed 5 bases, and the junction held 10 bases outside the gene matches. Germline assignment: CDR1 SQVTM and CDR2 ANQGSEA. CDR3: CSVDRLAGGRKDTQYF. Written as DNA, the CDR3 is TGCAGCGTTGATCGGCTAGCGGGGGGCCGTAAAGATACGCAGTATTTT.

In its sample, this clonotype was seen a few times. The CDR3 nucleotides read TGCGCCAGCAGCCAAGGATGGGGGGGACAAGAGACCCAGTACTTC. Translated, it gives CASSQGWGGQETQYF. The chain has TRBV4-1 and TRBJ2-5, with TRBD2 matching over 7 bases. The CDR3 runs to 15 residues. Trimming cost V 1 base and J 2 bases; bases outside gene matches: 4. Germline CDR1 MGHRA, CDR2 YSYEKL.

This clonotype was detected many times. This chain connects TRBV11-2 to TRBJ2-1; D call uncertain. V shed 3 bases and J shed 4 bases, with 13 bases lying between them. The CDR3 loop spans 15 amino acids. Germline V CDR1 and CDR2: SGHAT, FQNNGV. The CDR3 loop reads CASSLGTAAYNEQFF. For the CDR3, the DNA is TGTGCCAGCAGCTTGGGCACCGCGGCGTACAATGAGCAGTTCTTC.

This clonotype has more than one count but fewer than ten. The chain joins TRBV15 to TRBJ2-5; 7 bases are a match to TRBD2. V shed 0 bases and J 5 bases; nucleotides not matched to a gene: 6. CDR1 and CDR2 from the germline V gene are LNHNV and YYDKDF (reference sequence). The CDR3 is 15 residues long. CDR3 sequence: CATSRDQGGFETQYF. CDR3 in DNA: TGTGCCACCAGCAGAGATCAGGGAGGGTTCGAGACCCAGTACTTC.

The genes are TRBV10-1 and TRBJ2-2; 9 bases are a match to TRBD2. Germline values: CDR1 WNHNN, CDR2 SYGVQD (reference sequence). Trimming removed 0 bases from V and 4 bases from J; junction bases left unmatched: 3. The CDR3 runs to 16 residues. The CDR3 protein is CASSESGSGGTGELFF. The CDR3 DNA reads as TGCGCCAGCAGTGAGTCTGGTAGCGGGGGCACCGGGGAGCTGTTTTTT.

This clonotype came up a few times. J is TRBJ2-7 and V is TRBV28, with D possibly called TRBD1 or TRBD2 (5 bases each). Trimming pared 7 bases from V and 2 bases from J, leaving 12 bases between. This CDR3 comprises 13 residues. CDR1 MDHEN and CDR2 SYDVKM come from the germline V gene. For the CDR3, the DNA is TGTGCCAGCAATCCGGGACCACCCTACGAGCAGTACTTC. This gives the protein CASNPGPPYEQYF.

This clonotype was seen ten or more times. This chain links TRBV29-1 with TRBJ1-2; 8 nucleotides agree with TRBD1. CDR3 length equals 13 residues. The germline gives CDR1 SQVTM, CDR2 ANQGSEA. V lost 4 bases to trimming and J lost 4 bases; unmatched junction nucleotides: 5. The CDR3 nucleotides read TGCAGCGTTGGGACAGGGTCTACCTATGGCTACACCTTC. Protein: CSVGTGSTYGYTF.

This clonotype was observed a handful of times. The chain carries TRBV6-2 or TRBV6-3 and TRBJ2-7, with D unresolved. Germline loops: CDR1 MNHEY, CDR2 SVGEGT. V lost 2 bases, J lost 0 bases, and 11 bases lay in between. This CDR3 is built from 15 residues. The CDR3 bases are TGTGCCAGCAGTTACGGCGTAGCCAGCTCCTACGAGCAGTACTTC. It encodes CASSYGVASSYEQYF.

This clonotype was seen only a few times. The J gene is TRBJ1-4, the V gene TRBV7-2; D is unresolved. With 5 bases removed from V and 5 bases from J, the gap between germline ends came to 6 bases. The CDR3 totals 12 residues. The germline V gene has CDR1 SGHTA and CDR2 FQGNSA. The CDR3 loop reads CASSNPNEKLFF. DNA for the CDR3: TGTGCCAGCAGCAACCCAAATGAAAAACTGTTTTTT.